This T cell receptor (beta chain) was retrieved from a study of cytomegalovirus exposure and HLA in healthy donors. Overall study results and limits: There were around 160 TCR beta chains listed as cytomegalovirus-associated. In a later analysis, the majority of CMV-associated beta chains seemingly showed HLA restriction. Later analysis identified several of the most significant clusters that appeared linked to common viral pathogens.

In the PCR, 60 Vbeta and 13 Jbeta primers were used. The method was immunoSEQ multiplex PCR; TCRdb's version includes in-frame clones alone and lacks a portion of them. The table records fewer than 110,000 clones, more than 65% of them present only once. With respect to this clone: Its antigen is still unknown.

This CDR3 has 15 residues. The chain recombines TRBV21-1 with TRBJ1-4; TRBD1 was called by the table and not checked on the DNA. TRBV21-1 is a pseudogene. The sample comprised PBMCs. The sequence was obtained from a woman between 18 and 29 years old in good health and CMV-seropositive. The CDR3 DNA follows: TGTGCCAGCAGCAAGAGGGACAGGGACAATGAAAAACTGTTTTTT. Translated, it gives CASSKRDRDNEKLFF.